These 12 T cell receptor beta chains were sequenced from one sample in a study of shared clonotypes between healthy human individuals. Using immunoSEQ multiplex PCR, the repertoire was profiled, and TCRdb retains in-frame clones only, with some absent. The data contain about 380,000 clones, around 96% of them singletons. Sequencing was performed on memory CD8+ T cells sorted from blood. This sample's subset: CD45RO+ cells pooled with CCR7-negative TemRA cells. The origin of the receptors is a man aged 30 to 45 in good health.

CDR3 DNA: TGTGCCAGCAGTTTTAATTCCAATGAGCAGTTCTTC. Amino acids: CASSFNSNEQFF. The chain is built from TRBV27 and TRBJ2-1, with unresolved D. V lost 3 bases, J lost 6 bases, and 6 bases lay in between. The CDR3 consists of 12 residues. The germline gives CDR1 MNHEY, CDR2 SMNVEV (reference sequence).

The chain uses TRBV19 and TRBJ2-1; D unclear. In germline, CDR1 is LNHDA, CDR2 SQIVND (reference sequence). This CDR3 is built from 15 residues. Trimming took 1 base from V and 2 from J, leaving 9 bases between them. CDR3 sequence reads: CASSIVSRPYNEQFF. Here the CDR3 DNA reads TGTGCCAGTAGTATAGTTAGCCGACCCTACAATGAGCAGTTCTTC. The entire variable domain, with the rest obtained from reference TRBV19 and TRBJ2-1, is as follows: DGGITQSPKYLFRKEGQNVTLSCEQNLNHDAMYWYRQDPGQGLRLIYYSQIVNDFQKGDIAEGYSVSREKKESFPLTVTSAQKNPTAFYLCASSIVSRPYNEQFFGPGTRLTVL.

In this sample, this clone turned up a few times. Other DNA sequences of this sample code for an identical CDR3. The chain couples TRBV5-6 to TRBJ1-5; D not resolved. Germline loops: CDR1 SGHDT, CDR2 YYEEEE. Trimming took off 0 bases at V and 5 bases at J, with 3 bases between the two ends. The CDR3 totals 12 residues. CDR3 bases: TGTGCCAGCAGCTTGGGGGATCAGCCCCAGCATTTT. Amino acid sequence: CASSLGDQPQHF. The complete variable domain, with remaining parts taken from reference TRBV5-6 and TRBJ1-5, reads DAGVTQSPTHLIKTRGQQVTLRCSPKSGHDTVSWYQQALGQGPQFIFQYYEEEERQRGNFPDRFSGHQFPNYSSELNVNALLLGDSALYLCASSLGDQPQHFGDGTRLSIL.

The rearrangement joins TRBV7-2 to TRBJ2-7; TRBD2 matches at 7 bases. CDR1 is SGHTA, CDR2 FQGNSA, per germline. J lost 1 base, V lost 0 bases, and 3 bases had no gene match. There are 15 residues in the CDR3. CDR3 nucleotide sequence: TGTGCCAGCAGCTTAGCGGGAGGGTCTTCCTACGAGCAGTACTTC. This sequence encodes CASSLAGGSSYEQYF.

Concerning this clone: This CDR3 is also generated by other DNA sequences in the sample. CDR3 coding DNA: TGCAGTGCTAGAGATCAGTACGAGCAGTACTTC. Encoded protein: CSARDQYEQYF. The gene calls are TRBV20-1 and TRBJ2-7; D gene ambiguous. The V end lost 0 bases, the J end lost 4 bases, and 4 bases lay between the germline ends. CDR3 length: 11 amino acids. Per germline, CDR1 DFQATT and CDR2 SNEGSKA (reference sequence).

The CDR3, as DNA: TGTGCCAGCAGCGTAGCATCAGCCTACAATGAGCAGTTCTTC. As protein: CASSVASAYNEQFF. V usage is TRBV9 and J usage is TRBJ2-1; D not resolved. With 0 bases removed from V and 2 bases from J, the gap between germline ends came to 6 bases. The CDR3 consists of 14 residues. Looked up from germline, CDR1 is SGDLS and CDR2 is YYNGEE.

About this clone: An end of the junction does not agree with germline; a read error may underlie this. The chain employs TRBV9 and TRBJ2-7; 11 bases fit TRBD2. The CDR3 is 14 residues long. Per germline, CDR1 SGDLS and CDR2 YYNGEE. CDR3 DNA sequence: TGTGCCAGCAGCGTAGGGGTAGCGGGAGGGCCTTTAGACTTC. The encoded protein is CASSVGVAGGPLDF.

Only one count was recorded for this clone. Other DNA sequences in this sample translate to the same CDR3. The chain uses TRBV5-1 and TRBJ2-7, with D perhaps TRBD1 (6 bases). The V gene's germline CDR1 is SGHRS and CDR2 YFSETQ. The germline V and J ends were trimmed by 1 base and 2 bases, with 7 bases remaining between them. There are 13 residues in the CDR3. CDR3 in DNA: TGCGCCAGCAGCTTGACAGGGCCCTACGAGCAGTACTTC. Its protein is CASSLTGPYEQYF. Complete variable domain (other parts from reference TRBV5-1 and TRBJ2-7): KAGVTQTPRYLIKTRGQQVTLSCSPISGHRSVSWYQQTPGQGLQFLFEYFSETQRNKGNFPGRFSGRQFSNSRSEMNVSTLELGDSALYLCASSLTGPYEQYFGPGTRLTVT.

The chain employs TRBV5-1 and TRBJ2-7, with D possibly TRBD2 on 5 matching bases. V shed 4 bases and J shed 6 bases, with 14 bases lying between them. From germline, CDR1 is SGHRS and CDR2 YFSETQ. The CDR3 is 13 amino acids. In DNA, the CDR3 is TGCGCCAGCAGCCAAACCGACTACGGCGAGCAGTACTTC. Encoded protein: CASSQTDYGEQYF.

V usage is TRBV28 and J usage is TRBJ2-1; 11 nucleotides align to TRBD2. Looked up from germline, CDR1 is MDHEN and CDR2 is SYDVKM. This CDR3 comprises 16 residues. Trimming removed 6 bases from V and 8 bases from J; junction bases left unmatched: 12. The CDR3 here is CASRARLAGSRHEQFF. CDR3 coding DNA: TGTGCCAGCAGAGCAAGACTAGCGGGAAGTAGGCATGAGCAGTTCTTC.

The chain employs TRBV25-1 and TRBJ1-1; perhaps TRBD1 as D (5 bases). The CDR3 is made up of 11 amino acids. Germline CDR1 MGHDK, CDR2 SYGVNS. Between the trimmed V and J ends, which lost 3 bases and 6 bases, there was a span of 5 bases. The chain's CDR3 is CASSEGAEAFF. CDR3 bases: TGTGCCAGCAGTGAGGGGGCTGAAGCTTTCTTT. Based on the CDR3 plus reference TRBV25-1 and TRBJ1-1, the full variable domain is EADIYQTPRYLVIGTGKKITLECSQTMGHDKMYWYQQDPGMELHLIHYSYGVNSTEKGDLSSESTVSRIRTEHFPLTLESARPSHTSQYLCASSEGAEAFFGQGTRLTVV.

The chain links TRBV5-4 to TRBJ2-7; a possible D gene is TRBD2 (5 bases). Germline loops: CDR1 SGHNT, CDR2 YYREEE (reference sequence). V was trimmed by 0 bases and J by 2 bases, leaving 9 bases between them. This CDR3 is 14 amino acids long. The CDR3 DNA reads as TGTGCCAGCAGCTTGGGACCAGCGGCCTACGAGCAGTACTTC. Its translation: CASSLGPAAYEQYF. Based on the CDR3 plus reference TRBV5-4 and TRBJ2-7, the full variable domain is ETGVTQSPTHLIKTRGQQVTLRCSSQSGHNTVSWYQQALGQGPQFIFQYYREEENGRGNFPPRFSGLQFPNYSSELNVNALELDDSALYLCASSLGPAAYEQYFGPGTRLTVT.